This is a list of T cell receptor beta chains from one sample in a study of type 1 regulatory T cells. TCRdb passed the reads through MiXCR, listing each CDR3 protein once. The table records more than 60,000 distinct CDR3 sequences, approximately 60% of them present only once. Which antigens these TCRs recognize remains unknown. The sequencing sample was made of cultured non-Tr1 T cells, either the whole culture or a sorted T cell fraction (not recorded which). The receptor source for this set is a human donor in good health. The CDR3 runs from the conserved cysteine through the conserved F or W. The order of the fields is CDR3 protein, J gene, clone size, V gene. Clone size is not always given. Where it is, it says once, few, many or a class for expanded clones.

CASSLGDTTDTQYF,TRBJ2-3,few,TRBV5-1
CASSPTKTAANTGELFF,TRBJ2-2,-,TRBV7-3
CASRGGGPNQPQHF,TRBJ1-5,-,TRBV7-2
CSALKGKADEQFF,TRBJ2-1,medium-sized,TRBV20-1
CASSRTSGSDTQYF,TRBJ2-3,-,TRBV3-1
CASSKGLAEQYF,TRBJ2-7,-,TRBV5-1
CASSLGRLAGASGETQYF,TRBJ2-5,few,TRBV11-3
CAISASLDYEQYF,TRBJ2-7,-,TRBV10-3
CASSTGFYGYTF,TRBJ1-2,-,TRBV12-3/TRBV12-4
CASSQDVWNTEAFF,TRBJ1-1,few,TRBV4-1
CASSLARPGSSYNSPLHF,TRBJ1-6,-,TRBV7-8
CATSSGQGQETQYF,TRBJ2-5,-,TRBV15
CASSLLLPQDTQYF,TRBJ2-3,few,TRBV5-1
CASSLGGTVPLSEQYF,TRBJ2-7,-,TRBV7-2
CSARSKRAGSGDTQYF,TRBJ2-3,few,TRBV20-1
CASSLAVSGGGPDTQYF,TRBJ2-3,-,TRBV7-6
CATSDRDVSGANVLTF,TRBJ2-6,-,TRBV24-1
CAIRPGLAESGTGELFF,TRBJ2-2,-,TRBV10-3
CASSLAPRETQYF,TRBJ2-5,-,TRBV4-1
CASSLRAGTEKLFF,TRBJ1-4,-,TRBV5-6
CASSLGELGQPQHF,TRBJ1-5,few,TRBV5-1
CAWSLTGIGGGYTF,TRBJ1-2,-,TRBV30
CASSLIPDTETQYF,TRBJ2-5,-,TRBV5-1
CASSASGTAPLAQYF,TRBJ2-3,few,TRBV27
CASSPARSTGELFF,TRBJ2-2,-,TRBV19
CASSQVTSDVDEQFF,TRBJ2-1,-,TRBV3-1
CASTRSGANVLTF,TRBJ2-6,-,TRBV27
CAWSERDEQFF,TRBJ2-1,-,TRBV30
CASSQQRSSSYEQYF,TRBJ2-7,-,TRBV3-1
CASSVGLGFYEQYF,TRBJ2-7,-,TRBV7-8
CASSQSKTGGPLYGYTF,TRBJ1-2,-,TRBV5-1
CASSASGAYEQYF,TRBJ2-7,-,TRBV6-6
CASSLDGGPGNTIYF,TRBJ1-3,-,TRBV5-1
CASKPRDFHNEQFF,TRBJ2-1,-,TRBV10-2
CSAQTGGPTLALAKNIQYF,TRBJ2-4,medium-sized,TRBV20-1
CSAQQEGGGELFF,TRBJ2-2,few,TRBV20-1
CASSFEQGYYNEQFF,TRBJ2-1,-,TRBV5-4
CSAMVQGAADTQYF,TRBJ2-3,-,TRBV20-1
CASSLNQGAYNEQFF,TRBJ2-1,-,TRBV5-1
CASSSLAGSGEQYF,TRBJ2-7,-,TRBV4-2
CASSDSRGDRGNYGYTF,TRBJ1-2,-,TRBV6-4
CATSDGTGIERGPQHF,TRBJ1-5,-,TRBV24-1
CASVEGAGTQYF,TRBJ2-5,-,TRBV12-3/TRBV12-4
CASSQVLQTNQPQHF,TRBJ1-5,-,TRBV4-1
CATSREQGFSDTQYF,TRBJ2-3,-,TRBV15
CASSLGLAALSYEQYF,TRBJ2-7,-,TRBV7-2
CASSIAVNVGGQAYEQYF,TRBJ2-7,-,TRBV19
CASSLEGGGPRKTQYF,TRBJ2-5,-,TRBV6-6
CASAGSYQALHF,TRBJ1-6,once,TRBV2
CASSWTTDRGGETQYF,TRBJ2-5,few,TRBV5-1
CANRLASETGELFF,TRBJ2-2,-,TRBV5-1
CAISDQGTSGNTIYF,TRBJ1-3,few,TRBV10-3
CASLKQPSGANVLTF,TRBJ2-6,-,TRBV28
CASTLRGRSEKLFF,TRBJ1-4,-,TRBV12-3/TRBV12-4
CASRGLAGVQETQYF,TRBJ2-5,-,TRBV5-1